The next 2 T cell receptor beta chains were all read from a single sample in a study of T cells in Graves' hyperthyroidism and ophthalmopathy. Amplified TCR beta CDR3 regions came from RNA transcripts. HTBI primers drove first-round RT-PCR of the TCR CDR3. TCRdb analysed the multiplex PCR reads with MiXCR anew, one entry per CDR3 protein. Of under 350,000 distinct CDR3 sequences in the sample, 10% to 15% are singletons; the top ten hold 7% to 8.5%. Sequenced input: blood. The origin of the receptors is a woman aged 25 to 39 with Graves' hyperthyroidism that later progressed to Graves' ophthalmopathy.

This clonotype was observed many times. The V call is TRBV2, the J call TRBJ1-1; no definite D call. The CDR3 consists of 14 residues. Germline CDR1 is SNHLY and CDR2 is FYNNEI. V gave up 6 bases and J gave up 6 bases, with 17 bases separating them. CDR3 region: CASRKGNEGPEAFF. The CDR3 bases are TGTGCCAGCAGGAAGGGTAACGAAGGCCCTGAAGCTTTCTTT.

A single count supports this clonotype. A much larger clone differs from this one at a single base, so this may be a read error. The chain joins TRBV5-1 to TRBJ2-1, with 7 nucleotides matching TRBD1. Germline CDR1 SGHRS, CDR2 YFSETQ. This CDR3 has 15 amino acids. The V segment lost 0 bases and the J segment 4 bases; nucleotides outside the gene matches: 4. CDR3 DNA sequence: TGCGCCAGCAGCTTGGGAAGCAGGGGGTACAATGAGCAGTTCTTC. Amino acids: CASSLGSRGYNEQFF.